Listed below are T cell receptor beta chains from one sample, sequenced in a study of CD8+ T cells in alopecia areata. Sequencing used immunoSEQ multiplex PCR; TCRdb keeps in-frame clones, though not all of them. The repertoire holds over 150,000 clones, 55% to 70% seen once, with approximately 0.63% in the top ten. The material sequenced was CD4+ T cells sorted from blood, taken at week 4, from a patient treated with tofacitinib. All receptors come from a human donor with alopecia areata. The CDR3 runs from the conserved cysteine through the conserved F or W. Each record gives: clone size, V gene, J gene, D gene, CDR3 DNA, CDR3 protein. A D gene is named only where the DNA matches it firmly. Part of the rows lack a size; the others show once, few, many or a class for expanded clones.

clone_size: .; v_call: TRBV7-9; j_call: TRBJ2-5; d_call: .; cdr3_nt: TGTGCCAGCAGCTTAGAGAGGATGGAGACCCAGTACTTC; cdr3_aa: CASSLERMETQYF
clone_size: .; v_call: TRBV30; j_call: TRBJ2-6; d_call: .; cdr3_nt: TGTGCCTGGAGTGTAATGCGGGTTGGTGGGGCCAACGTCCTGACTTTC; cdr3_aa: CAWSVMRVGGANVLTF
clone_size: few; v_call: TRBV29-1; j_call: TRBJ2-6; d_call: TRBD1; cdr3_nt: TGCAGCGTTGTCACAGGGGCTGGGGCCAACGTCCTGACTTTC; cdr3_aa: CSVVTGAGANVLTF
clone_size: .; v_call: TRBV4-3; j_call: TRBJ2-7; d_call: .; cdr3_nt: TGCGCCAGCAGCCAATCGGGGAGCTCCTACGAGCAGTACTTC; cdr3_aa: CASSQSGSSYEQYF
clone_size: .; v_call: TRBV4-2; j_call: TRBJ2-3; d_call: TRBD2; cdr3_nt: TGTGCCAGCGGAGGGCGGGAGAGGTCAGATACGCAGTATTTT; cdr3_aa: CASGGRERSDTQYF
clone_size: .; v_call: TRBV29-1; j_call: TRBJ2-1; d_call: .; cdr3_nt: TGCAGCGTTGGGGGCGGGGTGATTACGTTCTTC; cdr3_aa: CSVGGGVITFF
clone_size: .; v_call: TRBV4-1; j_call: TRBJ2-7; d_call: TRBD1; cdr3_nt: TGCGCCAGCAGCCAAGGGGGATTTCGACTTTCGACAGGGGGCAAGGACGAGCAGTACTTC; cdr3_aa: CASSQGGFRLSTGGKDEQYF
clone_size: .; v_call: TRBV30; j_call: TRBJ2-5; d_call: .; cdr3_nt: TGTGCCTGGAAGGTTGTTGGGTACCAAGAGACCCAGTACTTC; cdr3_aa: CAWKVVGYQETQYF
clone_size: few; v_call: TRBV5-1; j_call: TRBJ1-1; d_call: .; cdr3_nt: TGCGCCAGCAGCTTGATGGCATCGAGCACTGAAGCTTTCTTT; cdr3_aa: CASSLMASSTEAFF
clone_size: .; v_call: TRBV11-2; j_call: TRBJ2-5; d_call: TRBD1; cdr3_nt: TGTGCCAGCAGCTTGGGGTGGACAGGGCGGGAGACCCAGTACTTC; cdr3_aa: CASSLGWTGRETQYF
clone_size: .; v_call: TRBV7-2; j_call: TRBJ2-2; d_call: TRBD2; cdr3_nt: TGTGCCAGCATCCCCGGGACTAGCGGCGGGTATGGGGAGCTGTTTTTT; cdr3_aa: CASIPGTSGGYGELFF
clone_size: .; v_call: TRBV5-6; j_call: TRBJ2-1; d_call: .; cdr3_nt: TGTGCCAGCAGCGGCCAGAGAGTGCGCTCCTACAATGAGCAGTTCTTC; cdr3_aa: CASSGQRVRSYNEQFF
clone_size: .; v_call: TRBV2; j_call: TRBJ2-5; d_call: .; cdr3_nt: TGTGCCAGCAGTGCTCCACGCCAAGAGACCCAGTACTTC; cdr3_aa: CASSAPRQETQYF
clone_size: .; v_call: TRBV29-1; j_call: TRBJ2-1; d_call: .; cdr3_nt: TGCAGCGTTGAGCGATCTCCTCTTCATACAATGAAGCAGTTCTTC; cdr3_aa: CSVERSPLHTMKQFF
clone_size: .; v_call: TRBV11-2; j_call: TRBJ2-7; d_call: .; cdr3_nt: TGTGCCAGCAGCCCCTACTACGAGCAGTACTTC; cdr3_aa: CASSPYYEQYF
clone_size: .; v_call: TRBV5-6; j_call: TRBJ2-1; d_call: .; cdr3_nt: TGTGCCAGCCTATATGGATACCGGTCCGACAATGAGCAGTTCTTC; cdr3_aa: CASLYGYRSDNEQFF
clone_size: .; v_call: TRBV29-1; j_call: TRBJ2-1; d_call: .; cdr3_nt: TGCAGCGACGCCAGACCAGGGGAGCAGTTCTTC; cdr3_aa: CSDARPGEQFF
clone_size: .; v_call: TRBV5-1; j_call: TRBJ1-1; d_call: .; cdr3_nt: TGCGCCAGCAGCTTAGACACTGAAGCTTTCTTT; cdr3_aa: CASSLDTEAFF
clone_size: .; v_call: TRBV5-4; j_call: TRBJ2-7; d_call: .; cdr3_nt: TGTGCCAGCAGCTTGGAGCCTACTACTAGATCCGAGCAGTACTTC; cdr3_aa: CASSLEPTTRSEQYF
clone_size: few; v_call: TRBV11-2; j_call: TRBJ2-7; d_call: .; cdr3_nt: TGTGCCAGCAGCTTTGATCGGTACAGGAACTACGAGCAGTACTTC; cdr3_aa: CASSFDRYRNYEQYF
clone_size: .; v_call: TRBV2; j_call: TRBJ1-2; d_call: TRBD1; cdr3_nt: TGTGCCAGCGAAGACAGGGAAAAGCGCGGCTACACCTTC; cdr3_aa: CASEDREKRGYTF
clone_size: .; v_call: TRBV7-2; j_call: TRBJ1-5; d_call: .; cdr3_nt: TGTGCCAGCAGCTACAGGGAGGGTGGTCAGCCCCAGCATTTT; cdr3_aa: CASSYREGGQPQHF
clone_size: .; v_call: TRBV6-5; j_call: TRBJ1-2; d_call: TRBD1; cdr3_nt: TGTGCCAGCAGTTACTCAGGACAGGGGCGGGGTGGCTACACCTTC; cdr3_aa: CASSYSGQGRGGYTF
clone_size: once; v_call: TRBV4-2; j_call: TRBJ1-2; d_call: TRBD1; cdr3_nt: TGTGCCAGCAGCCCTACTGGGGGACAGGGGGTCAGTGGCTACACCTTC; cdr3_aa: CASSPTGGQGVSGYTF
clone_size: .; v_call: TRBV29-1; j_call: TRBJ1-5; d_call: TRBD1; cdr3_nt: TGCAGCGCCCGGACAGGGAACAATCAGCCCCAGCATTTT; cdr3_aa: CSARTGNNQPQHF
clone_size: .; v_call: TRBV30; j_call: TRBJ2-3; d_call: .; cdr3_nt: TGTGCCTGGATGCGAGATACGCAGTATTTT; cdr3_aa: CAWMRDTQYF
clone_size: .; v_call: TRBV9; j_call: TRBJ2-1; d_call: .; cdr3_nt: TGTGCCAGCAGCGTAGTTGTGGGTCTCGATGAGCAGTTCTTC; cdr3_aa: CASSVVVGLDEQFF
clone_size: few; v_call: TRBV30; j_call: TRBJ2-3; d_call: TRBD2; cdr3_nt: TGTGCCTGGAGTGGAGGGAGGGCCCAGTCCACGCAGTATTTT; cdr3_aa: CAWSGGRAQSTQYF
clone_size: .; v_call: TRBV29-1; j_call: TRBJ2-2; d_call: .; cdr3_nt: TGCAGCTATGCGGACTACTCGAACACCGGGGAGCTGTTTTTT; cdr3_aa: CSYADYSNTGELFF
clone_size: .; v_call: TRBV4-2; j_call: TRBJ1-4; d_call: TRBD1; cdr3_nt: TGTGCCAGCAGCTCCCCCGTTGCGGGACAGGGGGACGAAAAACTGTTTTTT; cdr3_aa: CASSSPVAGQGDEKLFF
clone_size: .; v_call: TRBV7-8; j_call: TRBJ2-3; d_call: .; cdr3_nt: TGTGCCAGCAGCCCGGAGGATGGAGGGTATACGCAGTATTTT; cdr3_aa: CASSPEDGGYTQYF
clone_size: .; v_call: TRBV30; j_call: TRBJ1-1; d_call: .; cdr3_nt: TGTGCCTGGAGTGTACAGATAAACACTGAAGCTTTCTTT; cdr3_aa: CAWSVQINTEAFF
clone_size: .; v_call: TRBV6-6; j_call: TRBJ2-5; d_call: TRBD2; cdr3_nt: TGTGCCAGCAGCGAGCGACTAGCGGGAGCGGAGACCCAGTACTTC; cdr3_aa: CASSERLAGAETQYF
clone_size: .; v_call: TRBV4-1; j_call: TRBJ2-7; d_call: .; cdr3_nt: TGCGCCAGCCGCTCGGGGGACACTCTACACGAGCAGTACTTC; cdr3_aa: CASRSGDTLHEQYF
clone_size: .; v_call: TRBV29-1; j_call: TRBJ2-5; d_call: TRBD2; cdr3_nt: TGCAGCGTTGAAGCTAGCGGGGTCGGGGAGACCCAGTACTTC; cdr3_aa: CSVEASGVGETQYF
clone_size: few; v_call: TRBV28; j_call: TRBJ1-3; d_call: .; cdr3_nt: TGTGCCAGCAGTTTTGACTGGAGCTCTGGAAACACCATATATTTT; cdr3_aa: CASSFDWSSGNTIYF
clone_size: few; v_call: TRBV29-1; j_call: TRBJ1-1; d_call: .; cdr3_nt: TGCAGCACCGCGAAGAGGAACACTGAAGCTTTCTTT; cdr3_aa: CSTAKRNTEAFF
clone_size: few; v_call: TRBV29-1; j_call: TRBJ2-3; d_call: .; cdr3_nt: TGCAGCGTTAATCATGGGGTATCAGATACGCAGTATTTT; cdr3_aa: CSVNHGVSDTQYF
clone_size: few; v_call: TRBV29-1; j_call: TRBJ2-7; d_call: .; cdr3_nt: TGCAGCGTTAGGAATAGCTACGAGCAGTACTTC; cdr3_aa: CSVRNSYEQYF
clone_size: once; v_call: TRBV4-3; j_call: TRBJ2-7; d_call: .; cdr3_nt: TGCGCCAGCAGCCAAGCATTGGGGGACGAGCAGTACTTC; cdr3_aa: CASSQALGDEQYF
clone_size: .; v_call: TRBV28; j_call: TRBJ2-3; d_call: .; cdr3_nt: TGTGCCAGCAGTTTAAACCCCAGGATTAGCACAGATACGCAGTATTTT; cdr3_aa: CASSLNPRISTDTQYF
clone_size: few; v_call: TRBV29-1; j_call: TRBJ2-5; d_call: .; cdr3_nt: TGCAGCGCCCTCCGAGGGTATCAAGAGACCCAGTACTTC; cdr3_aa: CSALRGYQETQYF